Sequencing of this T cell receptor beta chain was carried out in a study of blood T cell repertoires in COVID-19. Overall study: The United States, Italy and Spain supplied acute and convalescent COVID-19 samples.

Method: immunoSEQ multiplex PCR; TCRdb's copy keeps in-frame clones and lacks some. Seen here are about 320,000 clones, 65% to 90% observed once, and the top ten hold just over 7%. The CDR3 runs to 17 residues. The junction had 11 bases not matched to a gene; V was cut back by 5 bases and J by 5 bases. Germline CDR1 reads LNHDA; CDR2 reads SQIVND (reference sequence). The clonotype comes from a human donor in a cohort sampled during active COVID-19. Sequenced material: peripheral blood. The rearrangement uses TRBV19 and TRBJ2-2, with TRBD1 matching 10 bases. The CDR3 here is CASSGERQGAGTGELFF. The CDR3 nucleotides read TGTGCCAGTAGTGGGGAAAGACAGGGGGCTGGGACCGGGGAGCTGTTTTTT. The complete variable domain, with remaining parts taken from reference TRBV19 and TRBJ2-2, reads DGGITQSPKYLFRKEGQNVTLSCEQNLNHDAMYWYRQDPGQGLRLIYYSQIVNDFQKGDIAEGYSVSREKKESFPLTVTSAQKNPTAFYLCASSGERQGAGTGELFFGEGSRLTVL.